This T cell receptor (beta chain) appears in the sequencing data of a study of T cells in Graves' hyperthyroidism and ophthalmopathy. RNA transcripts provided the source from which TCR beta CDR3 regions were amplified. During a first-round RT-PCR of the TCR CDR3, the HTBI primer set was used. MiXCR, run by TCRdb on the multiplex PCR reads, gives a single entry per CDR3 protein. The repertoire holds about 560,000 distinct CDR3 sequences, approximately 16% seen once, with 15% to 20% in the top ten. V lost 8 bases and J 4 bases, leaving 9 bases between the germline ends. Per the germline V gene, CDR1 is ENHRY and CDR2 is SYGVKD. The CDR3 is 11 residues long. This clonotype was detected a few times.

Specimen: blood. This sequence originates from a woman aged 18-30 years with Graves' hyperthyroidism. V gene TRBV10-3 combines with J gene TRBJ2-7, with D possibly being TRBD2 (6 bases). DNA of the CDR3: TGTGCCATCCATCGGGGGTACGAGCAGTACTTC. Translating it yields CAIHRGYEQYF.